This T cell receptor beta chain came from a study of blood T cell repertoires in COVID-19. Study background: Sources were T cells, B-cell-depleted T cells, or PBMCs; the material itself was cDNA or gDNA.

CDR1 and CDR2 from the germline V gene are MNHNS and SASEGT. The V and J ends lost 0 bases and 10 bases, in that order; junction bases with no gene match: 12. This CDR3 has 15 residues. Some clones are missing from TCRdb's copy, which holds only in-frame ones; the method was immunoSEQ multiplex PCR. The table records some 200,000 clones, around 82% of them present only once. Sequences were obtained from PBMCs or T cells enriched from blood (not recorded which). The V gene is TRBV6-1, the J gene TRBJ2-7; 7 bases line up with TRBD2. This TCR derives from an older woman with acute COVID-19. CDR3 in amino acids: CASSEARGRAGIQYF. In nucleotides, the CDR3 is TGTGCCAGCAGTGAAGCGCGAGGGCGAGCGGGAATCCAGTACTTC.